A selection of T cell receptor beta chains follows, all from one sample in a study of CD8+ T cells in alopecia areata. Data came from immunoSEQ multiplex PCR; TCRdb stores just in-frame clones and leaves some out. The repertoire holds about 150,000 clones, 50% to 65% seen once, with around 4.8% in the top ten. The sequenced sample consisted of CD4+ T cells sorted from blood. The origin of the receptors is a human donor in good health. Both conserved end residues are part of each CDR3. The D gene is left open where the match is weak. Clone size, where shown, is once, few, many, or a class for clones that have expanded.

clone size: NA
V gene: TRBV7-9
D gene: TRBD2
J gene: TRBJ2-1
CDR3 protein: CASSLAGRASNEQFF
CDR3 DNA: TGTGCCAGCAGCTTAGCCGGGAGGGCCTCCAATGAGCAGTTCTTC

clone size: NA
V gene: TRBV9
D gene: NA
J gene: TRBJ2-2
CDR3 protein: CASSVGGSNTGELFF
CDR3 DNA: TGTGCCAGCAGCGTAGGCGGTAGCAACACCGGGGAGCTGTTTTTT

clone size: few
V gene: TRBV7-8
D gene: TRBD1
J gene: TRBJ1-3
CDR3 protein: CASSFGTASSGNTIYF
CDR3 DNA: TGTGCCAGCAGCTTTGGGACAGCGAGCTCTGGAAACACCATATATTTT

clone size: NA
V gene: TRBV10-3
D gene: NA
J gene: TRBJ2-7
CDR3 protein: CAISESRAAPYEQYF
CDR3 DNA: TGTGCCATCAGTGAGTCGAGGGCTGCCCCCTACGAGCAGTACTTC

clone size: NA
V gene: TRBV27
D gene: TRBD1
J gene: TRBJ2-5
CDR3 protein: CASTQQDRKETQYF
CDR3 DNA: TGTGCCAGCACTCAACAGGACAGGAAAGAGACCCAGTACTTC

clone size: few
V gene: TRBV29-1
D gene: NA
J gene: TRBJ1-2
CDR3 protein: CSGEDSYGYTF
CDR3 DNA: TGCAGCGGAGAAGACAGCTATGGCTACACCTTC

clone size: NA
V gene: TRBV1
D gene: NA
J gene: TRBJ1-1
CDR3 protein: CTSSQERRMNTEAFF
CDR3 DNA: TGCACCAGCAGCCAAGAACGACGGATGAACACTGAAGCTTTCTTT

clone size: few
V gene: TRBV29-1
D gene: NA
J gene: TRBJ1-5
CDR3 protein: CSVEWQVGQPQHF
CDR3 DNA: TGCAGCGTTGAATGGCAGGTTGGTCAGCCCCAGCATTTT

clone size: few
V gene: TRBV10-3
D gene: NA
J gene: TRBJ1-4
CDR3 protein: CAISESGGHEKLFF
CDR3 DNA: TGTGCCATCAGTGAGTCGGGAGGGCATGAAAAACTGTTTTTT

clone size: few
V gene: TRBV11-2
D gene: NA
J gene: TRBJ2-5
CDR3 protein: CASSLNQETQYF
CDR3 DNA: TGTGCCAGCAGCTTAAACCAAGAGACCCAGTACTTC

clone size: NA
V gene: TRBV29-1
D gene: TRBD2
J gene: TRBJ2-2
CDR3 protein: CSARLAVNTGELFF
CDR3 DNA: TGCAGCGCCCGACTAGCGGTAAACACCGGGGAGCTGTTTTTT

clone size: NA
V gene: TRBV9
D gene: TRBD1
J gene: TRBJ1-2
CDR3 protein: CASSPGQVTRGYTF
CDR3 DNA: TGTGCCAGCAGCCCGGGACAGGTGACAAGGGGCTACACCTTC

clone size: few
V gene: TRBV25-1
D gene: TRBD2
J gene: TRBJ2-2
CDR3 protein: CASSVAGGPSGELFF
CDR3 DNA: TGTGCCAGCAGTGTTGCGGGAGGGCCGAGCGGGGAGCTGTTTTTT

clone size: NA
V gene: TRBV4-1
D gene: TRBD2
J gene: TRBJ2-1
CDR3 protein: CASSQFAAGVRTNEQFF
CDR3 DNA: TGCGCCAGCAGCCAGTTTGCAGCGGGAGTGAGGACCAATGAGCAGTTCTTC

clone size: few
V gene: TRBV7-6
D gene: TRBD2
J gene: TRBJ2-3
CDR3 protein: CASSPRLAGGSTDTQYF
CDR3 DNA: TGTGCCAGCAGCCCCAGACTAGCGGGAGGGAGCACAGATACGCAGTATTTT

clone size: NA
V gene: TRBV5-1
D gene: TRBD2
J gene: TRBJ2-5
CDR3 protein: CASSAGGGQETQYF
CDR3 DNA: TGCGCCAGCAGCGCCGGGGGAGGGCAAGAGACCCAGTACTTC

clone size: NA
V gene: TRBV29-1
D gene: NA
J gene: TRBJ2-7
CDR3 protein: CSTLGGAGYEQYF
CDR3 DNA: TGCAGCACCCTGGGGGGGGCCGGGTACGAGCAGTACTTC

clone size: NA
V gene: TRBV7-8
D gene: TRBD1
J gene: TRBJ2-1
CDR3 protein: CASSIKQGDNEQFF
CDR3 DNA: TGTGCCAGCAGCATTAAACAGGGGGACAATGAGCAGTTCTTC

clone size: NA
V gene: TRBV5-7
D gene: NA
J gene: TRBJ2-3
CDR3 protein: CASSLGGDTDTQYF
CDR3 DNA: TGTGCCAGCAGCTTGGGGGGGGACACAGATACGCAGTATTTT

clone size: NA
V gene: TRBV2
D gene: NA
J gene: TRBJ2-1
CDR3 protein: CASNKYLSNEQFF
CDR3 DNA: TGTGCCAGCAATAAATATCTGTCCAATGAGCAGTTCTTC